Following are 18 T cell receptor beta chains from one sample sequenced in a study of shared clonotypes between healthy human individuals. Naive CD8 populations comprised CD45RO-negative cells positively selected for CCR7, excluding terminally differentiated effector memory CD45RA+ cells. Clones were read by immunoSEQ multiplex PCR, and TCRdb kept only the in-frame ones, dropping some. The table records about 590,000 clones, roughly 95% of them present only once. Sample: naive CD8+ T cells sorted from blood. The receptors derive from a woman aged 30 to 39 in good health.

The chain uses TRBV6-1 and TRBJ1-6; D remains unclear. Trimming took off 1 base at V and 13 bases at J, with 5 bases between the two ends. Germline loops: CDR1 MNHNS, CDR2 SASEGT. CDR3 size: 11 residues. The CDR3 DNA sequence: TGTGCCAGCAGTGAAGGGACTCCCCTCCACTTT. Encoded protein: CASSEGTPLHF.

The CDR3 protein is CASSDPKTSGRDTGELFF. DNA for the CDR3: TGTGCCAGCAGTGATCCAAAGACTAGCGGGAGGGATACCGGGGAGCTGTTTTTT. The J gene is TRBJ2-2, the V gene TRBV9, with 14 bases that match TRBD2. Germline V gives CDR1 SGDLS, CDR2 YYNGEE. This CDR3 is 18 amino acids long. The J segment lost 5 bases and the V segment lost 5 bases, leaving 11 bases of the junction unmatched. Variable domain in full (rest from reference TRBV9 and TRBJ2-2): DSGVTQTPKHLITATGQRVTLRCSPRSGDLSVYWYQQSLDQGLQFLIQYYNGEERAKGNILERFSAQQFPDLHSELNLSSLELGDSALYFCASSDPKTSGRDTGELFFGEGSRLTVL.

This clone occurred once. The CDR3 DNA is TGCGCCAGCAGCTTGGCAGGGGGCGTTCGTGGCTACACCTTC. Translated, it gives CASSLAGGVRGYTF. This chain joins TRBV5-1 and TRBJ1-2; 8 positions match TRBD1. The CDR3 contains 14 residues. With V trimmed by 0 bases and J by 7 bases, 5 bases remained unmatched. Germline V CDR1 and CDR2: SGHRS, YFSETQ.

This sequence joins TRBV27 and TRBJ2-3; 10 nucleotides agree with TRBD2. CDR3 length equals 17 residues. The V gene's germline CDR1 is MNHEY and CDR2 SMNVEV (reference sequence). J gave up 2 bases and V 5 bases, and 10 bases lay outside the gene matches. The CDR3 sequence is CASSPLGLAALTDTQYF. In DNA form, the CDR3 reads TGTGCCAGCAGTCCTCTCGGACTAGCGGCTCTCACAGATACGCAGTATTTT.

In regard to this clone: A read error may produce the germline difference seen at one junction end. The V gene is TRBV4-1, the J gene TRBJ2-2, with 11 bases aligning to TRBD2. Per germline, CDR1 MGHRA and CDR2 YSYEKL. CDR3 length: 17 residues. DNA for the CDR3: TGCACCAGCAGCCAAGACGCTAGCGGGAGGTTAACCGGGGAGCTGTTTTTT. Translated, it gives CTSSQDASGRLTGELFF.

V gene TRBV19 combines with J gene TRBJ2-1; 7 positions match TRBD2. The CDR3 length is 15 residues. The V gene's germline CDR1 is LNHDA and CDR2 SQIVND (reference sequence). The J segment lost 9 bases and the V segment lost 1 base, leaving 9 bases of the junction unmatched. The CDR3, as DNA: TGTGCCAGTAGTATAGGTGGTAGGGCGGGAGCTGAGCAGTTCTTC. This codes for CASSIGGRAGAEQFF.

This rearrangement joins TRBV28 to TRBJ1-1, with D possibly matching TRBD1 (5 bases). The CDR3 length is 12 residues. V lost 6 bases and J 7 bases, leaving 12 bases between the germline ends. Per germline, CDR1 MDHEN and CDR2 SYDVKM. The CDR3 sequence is CASRLGGNEAFF. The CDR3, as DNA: TGTGCCAGCAGGCTGGGGGGAAATGAAGCTTTCTTT.

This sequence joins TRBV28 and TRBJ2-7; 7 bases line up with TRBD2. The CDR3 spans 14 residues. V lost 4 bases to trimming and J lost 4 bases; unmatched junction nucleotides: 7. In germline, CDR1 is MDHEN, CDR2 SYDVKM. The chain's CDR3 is CASSYAGEGYEQYF. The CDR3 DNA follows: TGTGCCAGCAGTTATGCGGGAGAGGGGTACGAGCAGTACTTC.

The CDR3 is CASSLRGGSQEAFF. For the CDR3, the DNA is TGTGCCAGCAGTTTAAGGGGTGGTAGCCAAGAAGCTTTCTTT. The J gene is TRBJ1-1, the V gene TRBV28; tentatively, D is TRBD1 (5 bases). Trimming took off 2 bases at V and 8 bases at J, with 15 bases between the two ends. Germline CDR1 is MDHEN and CDR2 is SYDVKM. This CDR3 spans 14 amino acids.

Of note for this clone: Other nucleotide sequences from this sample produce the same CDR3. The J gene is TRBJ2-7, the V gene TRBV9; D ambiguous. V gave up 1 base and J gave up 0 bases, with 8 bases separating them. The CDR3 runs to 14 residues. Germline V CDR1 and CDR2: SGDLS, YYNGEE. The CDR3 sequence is CASSVSWGSYEQYF. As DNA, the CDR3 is TGTGCCAGCAGCGTATCGTGGGGCTCCTACGAGCAGTACTTC.

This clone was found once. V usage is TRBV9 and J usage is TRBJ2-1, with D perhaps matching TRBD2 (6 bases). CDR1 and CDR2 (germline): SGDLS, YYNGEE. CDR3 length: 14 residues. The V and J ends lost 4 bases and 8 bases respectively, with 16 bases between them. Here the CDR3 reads CASSSFRDFDEQFF. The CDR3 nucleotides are TGTGCCAGCAGCTCCTTCCGGGACTTCGATGAGCAGTTCTTC.

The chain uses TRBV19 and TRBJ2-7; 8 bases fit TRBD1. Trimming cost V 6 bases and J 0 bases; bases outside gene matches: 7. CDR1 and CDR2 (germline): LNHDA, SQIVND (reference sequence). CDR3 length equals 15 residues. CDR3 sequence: CASSPTGDDSYEQYF. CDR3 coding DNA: TGTGCCAGTAGCCCGACAGGGGACGACTCCTACGAGCAGTACTTC.

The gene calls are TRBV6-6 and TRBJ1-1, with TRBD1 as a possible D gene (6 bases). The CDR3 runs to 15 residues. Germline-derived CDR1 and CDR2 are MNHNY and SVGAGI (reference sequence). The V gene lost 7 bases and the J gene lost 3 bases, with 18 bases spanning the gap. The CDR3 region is CASTQVQGGYTEAFF. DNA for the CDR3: TGTGCCAGCACCCAGGTGCAAGGGGGTTACACTGAAGCTTTCTTT.

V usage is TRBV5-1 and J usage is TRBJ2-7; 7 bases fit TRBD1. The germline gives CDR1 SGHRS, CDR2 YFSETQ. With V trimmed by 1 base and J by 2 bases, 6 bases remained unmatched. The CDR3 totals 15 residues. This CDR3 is CASSLYWDSPYEQYF. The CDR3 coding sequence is TGCGCCAGCAGCTTGTATTGGGACAGCCCCTACGAGCAGTACTTC.

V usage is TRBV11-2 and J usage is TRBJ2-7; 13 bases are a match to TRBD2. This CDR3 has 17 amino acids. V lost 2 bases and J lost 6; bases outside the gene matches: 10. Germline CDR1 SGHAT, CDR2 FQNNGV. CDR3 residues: CASSLTSGRAFRGEQYF. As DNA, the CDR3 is TGTGCCAGCAGCTTAACTAGCGGGAGGGCCTTCCGTGGCGAGCAGTACTTC. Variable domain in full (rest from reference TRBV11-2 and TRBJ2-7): EAGVAQSPRYKIIEKRQSVAFWCNPISGHATLYWYQQILGQGPKLLIQFQNNGVVDDSQLPKDRFSAERLKGVDSTLKIQPAKLEDSAVYLCASSLTSGRAFRGEQYFGPGTRLTVT.

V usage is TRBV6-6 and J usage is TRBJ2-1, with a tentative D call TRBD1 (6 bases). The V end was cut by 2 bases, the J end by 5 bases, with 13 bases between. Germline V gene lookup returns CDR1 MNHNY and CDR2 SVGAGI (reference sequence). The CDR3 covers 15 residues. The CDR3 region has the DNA TGTGCCAGCAGTTACGAGGGGACAAGGGACAATGAGCAGTTCTTC. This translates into CASSYEGTRDNEQFF.

CDR3 in amino acids: CASSFVRELGTGELFF. The CDR3 DNA follows: TGTGCCAGCAGCTTCGTCCGGGAGTTAGGCACCGGGGAGCTGTTTTTT. The chain has TRBV13 and TRBJ2-2; D possibly corresponds to TRBD2 (6 bases). The CDR3 totals 16 residues. The germline gives CDR1 PRHDT, CDR2 FYEKMQ (reference sequence). V lost 3 bases to trimming and J lost 4 bases, with 15 bases between them.

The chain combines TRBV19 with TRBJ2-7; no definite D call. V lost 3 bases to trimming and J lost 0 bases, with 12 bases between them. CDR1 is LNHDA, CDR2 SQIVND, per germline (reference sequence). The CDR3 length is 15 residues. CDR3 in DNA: TGTGCCAGTAGTATGAGCCAAGGGCCCTCCTACGAGCAGTACTTC. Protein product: CASSMSQGPSYEQYF.